The T cell receptor (beta chain) under discussion was sequenced for a study of T cell responses to AZD1222 COVID-19 vaccine. Study outcomes and limitations: Donors in the cohort were predominantly white British and more often female, and clonal diversity was possibly underestimated. A reported finding is that nearly half of spike-specific TCRs target unmutated variant regions.

The data were produced by immunoSEQ multiplex PCR, yet TCRdb's version contains in-frame clones alone and is incomplete. The sample consists of some 110,000 clones, 80% to 90% of them appearing once. Remarks on this clone: Its matching antigen is unknown.

Trimming removed 5 bases from V and 4 bases from J, with 15 bases in between. Germline CDR1 and CDR2: SGHVS and FQNEAQ. The CDR3 runs 16 residues. This TCR was recovered from an adult in good health. This specimen consisted of peripheral blood, obtained on day 0 of AZD1222 vaccination. The gene calls are TRBV7-8 and TRBJ2-6, with D maybe TRBD1 (7 bases). The CDR3 DNA is TGTGCCAGCAGCCAAGTGGCGGGACAGGGGGCCAACGTCCTGACTTTC. Its protein product is CASSQVAGQGANVLTF.